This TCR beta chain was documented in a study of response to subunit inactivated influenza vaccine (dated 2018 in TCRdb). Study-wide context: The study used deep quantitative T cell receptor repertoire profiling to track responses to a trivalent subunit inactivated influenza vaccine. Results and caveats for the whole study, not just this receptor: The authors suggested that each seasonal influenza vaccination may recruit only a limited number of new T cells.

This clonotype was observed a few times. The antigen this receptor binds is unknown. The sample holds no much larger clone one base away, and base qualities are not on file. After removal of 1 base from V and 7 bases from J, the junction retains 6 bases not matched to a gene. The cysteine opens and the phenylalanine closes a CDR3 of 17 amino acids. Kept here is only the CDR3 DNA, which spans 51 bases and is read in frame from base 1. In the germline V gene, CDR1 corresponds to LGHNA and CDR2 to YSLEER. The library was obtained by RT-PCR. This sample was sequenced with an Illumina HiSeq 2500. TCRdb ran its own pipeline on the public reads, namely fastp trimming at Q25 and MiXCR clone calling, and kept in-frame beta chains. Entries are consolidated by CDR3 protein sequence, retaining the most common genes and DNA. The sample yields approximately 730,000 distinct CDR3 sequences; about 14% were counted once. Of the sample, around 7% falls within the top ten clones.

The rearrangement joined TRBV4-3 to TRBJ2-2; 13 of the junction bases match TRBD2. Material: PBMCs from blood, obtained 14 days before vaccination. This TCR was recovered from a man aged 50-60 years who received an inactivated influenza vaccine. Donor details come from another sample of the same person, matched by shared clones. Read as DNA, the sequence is TGCGCCAGCAGCCAAGGGGGACTAGCGGGGCCCCTCGGGGAGCTGTTTTTT. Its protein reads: CASSQGGLAGPLGELFF.